The 25 T cell receptor beta chains below come from one sample, sequenced in a study of cytomegalovirus exposure and HLA in healthy donors. PCR amplification relied on 60 Vbeta primers (plus 13 Jbeta primers). The assay was immunoSEQ multiplex PCR, and TCRdb's table has in-frame clones only and misses some. The sample has roughly 170,000 clones, roughly 78% seen once. Specimen: PBMCs. All receptors come from a woman aged 45-59 years in good health and CMV-seropositive.

This clone has a single count. The V gene is TRBV5-6, the J gene TRBJ1-1; 7 bases align to TRBD1. The CDR3 is made up of 14 amino acids. Germline V gene data show CDR1 as SGHDT and CDR2 as YYEEEE. V lost 5 bases, J lost 4 bases, and 8 bases stayed unmatched. The CDR3 is CASSRQGRVTEAFF. The CDR3 nucleotides read TGTGCCAGCAGTCGACAGGGTCGGGTCACTGAAGCTTTCTTT.

This clone was detected only a few times. The chain is built from TRBV9 and TRBJ2-5, with a tentative D call TRBD1 (6 bases). The tail of the sequence fits TRBJ2-7 better, so the J call may be wrong. The CDR3 has 14 amino acids. The germline gives CDR1 SGDLS, CDR2 YYNGEE. In DNA, the CDR3 is TGTGCCAGCAGCGTAGGGCAACAGGGATACGAGCAGTACTTC. Translating it yields CASSVGQQGYEQYF.

The CDR3 loop is CASSRDRDETQYF. The DNA for the CDR3 is TGTGCCAGCTCAAGGGACAGGGATGAGACCCAGTACTTC. The chain links TRBV18 to TRBJ2-5; 9 nucleotides align to TRBD1. Germline CDR1 and CDR2: KGHSH and LQKENI. This CDR3 is 13 amino acids long. Unmatched junction bases numbered 3, after V lost 5 bases and J lost 5 bases.

This chain uses TRBV6-5 with TRBJ1-1; 9 bases fit TRBD1. Germline V gene lookup returns CDR1 MNHEY and CDR2 SVGAGI. This CDR3 contains 14 residues. V lost 8 bases to trimming and J lost 1 base; unmatched junction nucleotides: 5. Here the CDR3 reads CASGRQGGNTEAFF. The CDR3 nucleotides read TGTGCCAGCGGTCGACAGGGGGGGAACACTGAAGCTTTCTTT.

This clone has just one count. The chain joins TRBV6-5 to TRBJ2-7; perhaps TRBD2 as D (6 bases). Per germline, CDR1 MNHEY and CDR2 SVGAGI. The CDR3 has 14 residues. The V end lost 1 base, the J end lost 6 bases, and 13 bases lay between the germline ends. CDR3: CASSYLEGFGEQYF. The CDR3, as DNA: TGTGCCAGCAGTTACTTGGAGGGTTTCGGCGAGCAGTACTTC.

Note on this clone: Other DNA sequences in this specimen translate into the identical CDR3. The chain employs TRBV18 and TRBJ1-2, with TRBD1 identical over 7 bases. CDR1 and CDR2 from the germline V gene are KGHSH and LQKENI. Unmatched junction bases numbered 0, after V lost 3 bases and J lost 2 bases. This CDR3 contains 13 residues. The CDR3 here is CASSPDRNYGYTF. As DNA, the CDR3 is TGTGCCAGCTCACCGGACAGGAACTATGGCTACACCTTC.

This clone came up once. This same CDR3 is encoded by further DNA sequences in the sample. The chain couples TRBV19 to TRBJ1-1, with unresolved D. The germline gives CDR1 LNHDA, CDR2 SQIVND (reference sequence). The CDR3 has 15 amino acids. Trimming stripped 3 bases from V and 1 base from J, with 12 bases between. The CDR3 is CASSIPGRANTEAFF. The CDR3 DNA reads TGTGCCAGTAGTATTCCCGGGAGAGCGAACACTGAAGCTTTCTTT.

As for this clone: Other nucleotide sequences from this sample produce the same CDR3. J is TRBJ2-5 and V is TRBV7-3, with 15 bases lining up with TRBD2. V gave up 5 bases and J gave up 5 bases; unmatched junction bases: 6. This CDR3 region has 16 residues. Germline CDR1 reads SGHTA; CDR2 reads FQGTGA. This CDR3 reads CASSPGLAGGQETQYF. The CDR3, as DNA: TGTGCCAGCAGCCCTGGACTAGCGGGGGGGCAGGAGACCCAGTACTTC.

The chain has TRBV9 and TRBJ2-1, with 7 positions matching TRBD2. This CDR3 contains 14 residues. In germline, CDR1 is SGDLS, CDR2 YYNGEE. The V and J ends lost 3 bases and 7 bases, in that order; junction bases with no gene match: 7. The CDR3 nucleotides are TGTGCCAGCAGCGATTGGAGGGGAGGGAATGAGCAGTTCTTC. Translation gives CASSDWRGGNEQFF.

J is TRBJ1-2 and V is TRBV5-6; no clear D gene. Germline CDR1 is SGHDT and CDR2 is YYEEEE. The CDR3 is made up of 14 amino acids. V was pared by 0 bases and J by 2 bases, with 8 bases between. The chain's CDR3 is CASSLERRNYGYTF. CDR3 DNA sequence: TGTGCCAGCAGCTTGGAGAGGAGAAACTATGGCTACACCTTC. Based on the CDR3 plus reference TRBV5-6 and TRBJ1-2, the full variable domain is DAGVTQSPTHLIKTRGQQVTLRCSPKSGHDTVSWYQQALGQGPQFIFQYYEEEERQRGNFPDRFSGHQFPNYSSELNVNALLLGDSALYLCASSLERRNYGYTFGSGTRLTVV.

This clone was seen more than once but under ten times. The rearrangement links TRBV5-1 to TRBJ1-3, with D perhaps TRBD1 (6 bases). The CDR3 has 15 residues. The germline V gene encodes CDR1 SGHRS and CDR2 YFSETQ. V was clipped by 0 bases and J by 0 bases, with 7 bases between them. For the CDR3, the DNA is TGCGCCAGCAGCTTGGAAGGGGGCTCTGGAAACACCATATATTTT. It codes for CASSLEGGSGNTIYF.

The V call is TRBV23-1, the J call TRBJ2-1; 15 positions agree with TRBD2. TRBV23-1 is labeled an ORF, and its function is uncertain. V lost 8 bases to trimming and J lost 9 bases; unmatched junction nucleotides: 11. The CDR3 length is 16 residues. CDR3 DNA sequence: TGCGCCAGCTTACCAACTGGGACTAGCGGGGGGAGTGAGCAGTTCTTC. It translates to CASLPTGTSGGSEQFF.

The V call is TRBV6-5, the J call TRBJ2-7; perhaps TRBD1 as D (5 bases). V lost 8 bases to trimming and J lost 6 bases, with 14 bases between them. The germline gives CDR1 MNHEY, CDR2 SVGAGI. This CDR3 has 12 residues. In DNA form, the CDR3 reads TGTGCCAGCTTCCGGACATCCAGCGAGCAGTACTTC. It is translated as CASFRTSSEQYF.

The rearrangement links TRBV30 to TRBJ2-3; 7 bases align to TRBD2. CDR1 and CDR2 from the germline V gene are GTSNPN and SVGIG (reference sequence). CDR3 size: 14 residues. Trimming removed 4 bases from V and 2 bases from J; junction bases left unmatched: 6. DNA for the CDR3: TGTGCCTGGAAGGGGAGGGGTTTCACAGATACGCAGTATTTT. This encodes CAWKGRGFTDTQYF.

This clone has just a few counts. The chain combines TRBV2 with TRBJ2-1; 7 bases fit TRBD1. The CDR3 consists of 13 residues. CDR1 and CDR2 (germline): SNHLY, FYNNEI. The V segment lost 10 bases and the J segment 1 base; nucleotides outside the gene matches: 4. The CDR3 DNA follows: TGTGCCATCTACAGGGGATCCTACAATGAGCAGTTCTTC. Amino acid sequence: CAIYRGSYNEQFF.

This clone has ten or more counts. The sample has other DNA sequences that encode this CDR3 too. V usage is TRBV11-3 and J usage is TRBJ2-7; tentative D call: TRBD1 (6 bases). The CDR3 is 13 residues long. The germline V gene encodes CDR1 SGHNT and CDR2 YENEEA. V lost 5 bases to trimming and J lost 4 bases, with 12 bases between them. CDR3 loop: CASSPGHRYEQYF. The CDR3 DNA is TGTGCCAGCAGCCCGGGACATCGGTACGAGCAGTACTTC.

This chain joins TRBV9 and TRBJ2-7, with 9 bases lining up with TRBD2. Germline V gene data show CDR1 as SGDLS and CDR2 as YYNGEE. The CDR3 sequence is 14 residues long. The trim removed 0 bases at V and 6 bases at J, leaving 4 bases unmatched. The CDR3 DNA reads as TGTGCCAGCAGCGTAGAAGCAGCGGGGGGCGAGCAGTACTTC. It specifies CASSVEAAGGEQYF.

This clone was recorded once. The CDR3 region is CSVQMNPGELFF. The CDR3 DNA sequence: TGCAGCGTCCAGATGAATCCCGGGGAGCTGTTTTTT. The chain combines TRBV29-1 with TRBJ2-2; no firm D call. The CDR3 sequence is 12 residues long. The V and J ends lost 6 bases and 6 bases respectively, with 11 bases between them. Germline V gene data show CDR1 as SQVTM and CDR2 as ANQGSEA.

The count of this clone is one. The V gene is TRBV5-1, the J gene TRBJ1-1; 7 nucleotides line up with TRBD1. The V gene end was trimmed by 3 bases and the J gene end by 0 bases; junction bases not matched to a gene: 8. Germline V gene sequence: CDR1 SGHRS, CDR2 YFSETQ. This CDR3 comprises 16 residues. As DNA, the CDR3 is TGCGCCAGCAGCTCCCAGGGGGGCGGGATGAACACTGAAGCTTTCTTT. Translating it yields CASSSQGGGMNTEAFF. The full variable domain, completed using reference TRBV5-1 and TRBJ1-1, is KAGVTQTPRYLIKTRGQQVTLSCSPISGHRSVSWYQQTPGQGLQFLFEYFSETQRNKGNFPGRFSGRQFSNSRSEMNVSTLELGDSALYLCASSSQGGGMNTEAFFGQGTRLTVV.

The gene calls are TRBV9 and TRBJ2-7, with D maybe TRBD1 (7 bases). Between the trimmed V and J ends, which lost 4 bases and 1 base, there was a span of 18 bases. CDR1 is SGDLS, CDR2 YYNGEE, per germline. The CDR3 is made up of 16 amino acids. The CDR3: CASSTSTGAGSYEQYF. CDR3 DNA: TGTGCCAGCAGCACGTCAACAGGGGCGGGATCCTACGAGCAGTACTTC. The full variable domain, in which reference TRBV9 and TRBJ2-7 provide the parts outside the CDR3, is DSGVTQTPKHLITATGQRVTLRCSPRSGDLSVYWYQQSLDQGLQFLIQYYNGEERAKGNILERFSAQQFPDLHSELNLSSLELGDSALYFCASSTSTGAGSYEQYFGPGTRLTVT.

The chain recombines TRBV6-1 with TRBJ1-1; the D is unclear. CDR3 size: 14 residues. Deletions cut 1 base from V and 2 bases from J, with 8 bases between. Germline CDR1 is MNHNS and CDR2 is SASEGT. The CDR3 loop reads CASSEGGKNTEAFF. The CDR3 DNA follows: TGTGCCAGCAGTGAAGGCGGCAAAAACACTGAAGCTTTCTTT.

The V gene is TRBV5-4, the J gene TRBJ1-2, with 9 bases aligning to TRBD1. This CDR3 has 13 amino acids. The V and J ends lost 0 bases and 9 bases, in that order; junction bases with no gene match: 3. Per germline, CDR1 SGHNT and CDR2 YYREEE (reference sequence). Here the CDR3 reads CASSLAGQGSYTF. The CDR3 DNA follows: TGTGCCAGCAGCTTGGCAGGACAGGGGAGCTACACCTTC.

The rearrangement links TRBV30 to TRBJ1-6; tentative D call: TRBD1 (5 bases). The V gene's germline CDR1 is GTSNPN and CDR2 SVGIG (reference sequence). The CDR3 runs 15 residues. V was pared by 2 bases and J by 8 bases, with 16 bases between. For the CDR3, the DNA is TGTGCCTGGAGTACACTCCAGGGCTGGGATTCACCCCTCCACTTT. Translated: CAWSTLQGWDSPLHF.

The chain is built from TRBV5-4 and TRBJ2-1, with a possible D match to TRBD2 (5 bases). Germline assignment: CDR1 SGHNT and CDR2 YYREEE (reference sequence). This CDR3 is 15 amino acids long. With 0 bases removed from V and 3 bases from J, the gap between germline ends came to 10 bases. CDR3 in DNA: TGTGCCAGCAGCTTGGGTCGGGGAGACTACAATGAGCAGTTCTTC. It yields the protein CASSLGRGDYNEQFF.

V is TRBV6-4 and J is TRBJ2-1; 7 bases align to TRBD2. The germline gives CDR1 MRHNA, CDR2 SNTAGT. CDR3 length: 14 amino acids. Trimming took 5 bases from V and 0 from J; bases not matched to a gene: 1. CDR3 amino acids: CASSKRGSYNEQFF. The CDR3 region has the DNA TGTGCCAGCAGTAAGCGGGGCTCCTACAATGAGCAGTTCTTC.